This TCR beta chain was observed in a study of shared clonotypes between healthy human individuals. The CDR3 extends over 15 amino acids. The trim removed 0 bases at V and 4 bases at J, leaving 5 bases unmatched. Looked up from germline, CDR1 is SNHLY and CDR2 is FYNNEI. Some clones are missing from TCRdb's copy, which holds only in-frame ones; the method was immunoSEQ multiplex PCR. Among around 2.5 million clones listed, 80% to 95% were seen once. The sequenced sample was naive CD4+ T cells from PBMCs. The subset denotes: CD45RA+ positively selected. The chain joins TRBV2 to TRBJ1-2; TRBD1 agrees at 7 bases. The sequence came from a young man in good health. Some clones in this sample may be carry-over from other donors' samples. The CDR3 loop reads CASSEAGQTFYGYTF. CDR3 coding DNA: TGTGCCAGCAGTGAAGCGGGACAGACATTCTATGGCTACACCTTC.